The clone carrying this T cell receptor (beta chain) was detected many times. This record comes from a study of T cells in Graves' hyperthyroidism and ophthalmopathy. TCR beta CDR3 regions were amplified from RNA transcripts. A first-round RT-PCR of the TCR CDR3 used the HTBI primer set. TCRdb fed the multiplex PCR reads into MiXCR, producing one record per CDR3 protein. The table has about 640,000 distinct CDR3 sequences, about 14% seen once; the top ten hold about 12%. Source material: blood. This receptor was obtained from a woman aged 50 to 65 with Graves' ophthalmopathy.

DNA for the CDR3: TGTGCCAGCAGCGCCATCAGGGGGCTGGTTGGCTACACCTTC. Its protein product is CASSAIRGLVGYTF. The gene calls are TRBV7-8 and TRBJ1-2; the match to TRBD1 covers 8 bases. Germline assignment: CDR1 SGHVS and CDR2 FQNEAQ. The CDR3 is 14 residues long. V lost 5 bases to trimming and J lost 7 bases; unmatched junction nucleotides: 9.